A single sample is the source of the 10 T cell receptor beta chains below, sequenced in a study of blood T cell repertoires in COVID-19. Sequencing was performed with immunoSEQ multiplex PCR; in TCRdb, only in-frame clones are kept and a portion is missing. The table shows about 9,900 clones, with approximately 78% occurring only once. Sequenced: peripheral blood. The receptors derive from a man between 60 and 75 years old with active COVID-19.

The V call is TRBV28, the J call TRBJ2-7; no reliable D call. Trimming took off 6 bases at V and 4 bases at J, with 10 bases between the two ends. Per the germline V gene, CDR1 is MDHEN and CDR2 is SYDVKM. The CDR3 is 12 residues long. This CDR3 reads CASRSGLYEQYF. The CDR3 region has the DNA TGTGCCAGCAGGTCGGGTCTATACGAGCAGTACTTC. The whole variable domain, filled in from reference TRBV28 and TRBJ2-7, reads DVKVTQSSRYLVKRTGEKVFLECVQDMDHENMFWYRQDPGLGLRLIYFSYDVKMKEKGDIPEGYSVSREKKERFSLILESASTNQTSMYLCASRSGLYEQYFGPGTRLTVT.

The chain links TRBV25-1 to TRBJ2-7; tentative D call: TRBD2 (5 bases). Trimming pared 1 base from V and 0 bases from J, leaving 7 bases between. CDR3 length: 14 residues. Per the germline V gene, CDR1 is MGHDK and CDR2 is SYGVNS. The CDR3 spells CASSESTSSYEQYF. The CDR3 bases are TGTGCCAGCAGTGAATCTACTAGCTCCTACGAGCAGTACTTC.

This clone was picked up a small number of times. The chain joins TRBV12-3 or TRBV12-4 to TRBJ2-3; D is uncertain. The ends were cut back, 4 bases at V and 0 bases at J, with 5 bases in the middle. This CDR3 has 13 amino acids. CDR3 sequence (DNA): TGTGCCAGCAGTTACCGGAGCACAGATACGCAGTATTTT. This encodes CASSYRSTDTQYF.

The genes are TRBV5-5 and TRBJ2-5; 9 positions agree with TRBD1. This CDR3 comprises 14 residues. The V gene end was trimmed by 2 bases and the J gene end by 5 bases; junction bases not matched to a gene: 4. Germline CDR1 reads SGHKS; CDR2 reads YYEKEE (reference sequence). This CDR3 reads CASSFTGTGETQYF. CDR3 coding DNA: TGTGCCAGCAGCTTCACCGGGACAGGGGAGACCCAGTACTTC.

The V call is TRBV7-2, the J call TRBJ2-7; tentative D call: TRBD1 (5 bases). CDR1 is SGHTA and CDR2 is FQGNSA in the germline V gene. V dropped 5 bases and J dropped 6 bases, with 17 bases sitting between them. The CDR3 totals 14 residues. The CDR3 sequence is CASSAKGQFGEQYF. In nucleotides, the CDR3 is TGTGCCAGCAGCGCAAAGGGGCAATTCGGCGAGCAGTACTTC.

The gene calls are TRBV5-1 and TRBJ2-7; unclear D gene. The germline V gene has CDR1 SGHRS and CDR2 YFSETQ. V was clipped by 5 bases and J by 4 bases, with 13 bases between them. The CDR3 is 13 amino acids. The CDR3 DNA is TGCGCCAGCAGGGCTGGCGGAAAATACGAGCAGTACTTC. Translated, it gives CASRAGGKYEQYF.

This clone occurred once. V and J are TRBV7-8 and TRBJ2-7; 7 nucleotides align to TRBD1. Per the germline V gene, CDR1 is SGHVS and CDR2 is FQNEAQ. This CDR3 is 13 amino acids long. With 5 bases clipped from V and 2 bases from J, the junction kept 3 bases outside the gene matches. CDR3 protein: CASSRDRTYEQYF. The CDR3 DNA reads TGTGCCAGCAGCCGGGACAGAACCTACGAGCAGTACTTC.

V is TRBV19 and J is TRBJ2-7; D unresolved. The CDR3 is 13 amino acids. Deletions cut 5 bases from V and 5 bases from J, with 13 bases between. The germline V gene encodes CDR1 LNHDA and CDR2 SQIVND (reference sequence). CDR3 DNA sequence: TGTGCCAGTAGTGGCCCCCGTTTCGACGAGCAGTACTTC. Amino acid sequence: CASSGPRFDEQYF.

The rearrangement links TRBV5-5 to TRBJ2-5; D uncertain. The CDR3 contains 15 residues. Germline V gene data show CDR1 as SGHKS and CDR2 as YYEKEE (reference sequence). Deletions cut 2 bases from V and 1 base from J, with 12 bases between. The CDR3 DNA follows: TGTGCCAGCAGCTTTTCGGTCCCATCCCAAGAGACCCAGTACTTC. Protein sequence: CASSFSVPSQETQYF.

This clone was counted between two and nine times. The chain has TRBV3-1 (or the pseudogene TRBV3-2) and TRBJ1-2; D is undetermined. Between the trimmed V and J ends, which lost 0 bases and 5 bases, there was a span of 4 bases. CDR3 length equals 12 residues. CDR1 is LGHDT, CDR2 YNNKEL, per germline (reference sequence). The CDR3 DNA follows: TGTGCCAGCAGCCAAGAGACTTATGGCTACACCTTC. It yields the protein CASSQETYGYTF.